Following are 3 T cell receptor beta chains from one sample sequenced in a study of spatial heterogeneity in lung cancer. Sample time point: sample taken at primary tumor resection. Sequencing of whole RNA from tumor, nontumor lung or frozen PBMC involved no sorting. TCRdb re-derived calls from the 5' RACE reads in MiXCR, one entry per CDR3 protein. This repertoire shows 6,000 to 9,000 distinct CDR3 sequences, about 5% found once; its top ten account for approximately 39%. Sequenced material: PBMCs, taken at surgery. These receptors came from a male donor with early-stage non-small cell lung cancer.

There are a few counts of this clonotype. This may come from a read error, since a much larger clone is one base off. The rearrangement uses TRBV12-3 or TRBV12-4 and TRBJ1-4; weak D call: TRBD1 (6 bases). The V end was cut by 7 bases, the J end by 6 bases, with 18 bases between. This CDR3 is 15 amino acids long. CDR3 sequence (DNA): TGTGCCAGCACCTGGTCGTGGGGGGCCGATGAAAAACTGTTTTTT. It translates to CASTWSWGADEKLFF.

Turning to this clonotype: Given a much more abundant clone one base away, this may be a read error. The chain carries TRBV7-9 and TRBJ1-1; 7 bases are a match to TRBD1. This CDR3 region has 12 residues. The junction had 5 bases not matched to a gene; V was cut back by 8 bases and J by 5 bases. CDR1 and CDR2 (germline): SEHNR, FQNEAQ (reference sequence). The CDR3 nucleotides read TGTGCCAGCGTCAGGGGGGAAACTGAAGCTTTCTTT. Translation gives CASVRGETEAFF.

A few counts support this clonotype. V and J are TRBV19 and TRBJ2-2; TRBD1 matches at 7 bases. The germline CDR1 and CDR2 sequences are LNHDA and SQIVND (reference sequence). Trimming at V came to 5 bases and at J to 5 bases, leaving 2 bases not matched to a gene. The CDR3 contains 13 residues. The chain's CDR3 is CASSPQGTGELFF. The CDR3 DNA follows: TGTGCCAGTAGTCCACAGGGGACCGGGGAGCTGTTTTTT.